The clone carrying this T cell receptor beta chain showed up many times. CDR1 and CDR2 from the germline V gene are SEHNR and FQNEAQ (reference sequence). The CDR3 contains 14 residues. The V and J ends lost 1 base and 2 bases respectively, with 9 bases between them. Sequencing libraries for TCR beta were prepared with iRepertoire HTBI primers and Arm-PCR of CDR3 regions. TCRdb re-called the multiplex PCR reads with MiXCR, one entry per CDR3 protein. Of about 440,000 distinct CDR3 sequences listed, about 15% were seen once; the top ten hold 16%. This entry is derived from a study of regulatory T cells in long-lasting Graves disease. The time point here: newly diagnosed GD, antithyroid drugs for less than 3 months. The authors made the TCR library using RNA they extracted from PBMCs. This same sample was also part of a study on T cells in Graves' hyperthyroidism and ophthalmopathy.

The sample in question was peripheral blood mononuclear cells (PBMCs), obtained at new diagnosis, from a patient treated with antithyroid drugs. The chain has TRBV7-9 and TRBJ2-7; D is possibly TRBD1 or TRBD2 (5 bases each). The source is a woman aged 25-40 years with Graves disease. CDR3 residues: CASSLGDGTYEQYF. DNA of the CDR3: TGTGCCAGCAGCTTAGGGGACGGGACCTACGAGCAGTACTTC.